The TCR beta chain described here comes from a study of cytomegalovirus exposure and HLA in healthy donors. Study context: Caucasian-associated ancestry cluster membership applied to about four fifths of about 370 genotyped donors. Findings and limits, study-wide: 87-base-pair reads could not separate some V segments, including TRBV6-2 and TRBV6-3.

On this clone: What it binds is unknown.

The CDR3 totals 19 residues. V lost 2 bases and J lost 0, with 17 bases in between. CDR1 and CDR2 (germline): SNHLY, FYNNEI. PCR was performed using 60 Vbeta and 13 Jbeta primers. The protocol was immunoSEQ multiplex PCR, while the TCRdb copy is restricted to in-frame clones and leaves out a portion. Among about 190,000 clones listed, roughly 80% were seen once. This TCR came from a woman under 30 in good health and CMV-seronegative. Sequenced input: PBMCs. This rearrangement joins TRBV2 to TRBJ2-6; tentative D call: TRBD1 (5 bases). CDR3 amino acids: CASSEIWQGTTSGANVLTF. For the CDR3, the DNA is TGTGCCAGCAGTGAAATTTGGCAGGGCACAACCTCTGGGGCCAACGTCCTGACTTTC.